The 12 T cell receptor beta chains below come from one sample, sequenced in a study of long-term antiretroviral therapy in people with HIV. The assay used was immunoSEQ (version v3.0), run at survey level. Clones were read by immunoSEQ multiplex PCR, and TCRdb kept only the in-frame ones, dropping some. The sample includes roughly 20,000 clones, approximately 89% of them seen just once. The sample in question was unsorted PBMCs, obtained 0.5 years after starting antiretroviral therapy. Source of these receptors: a man aged 40-55 years with HIV.

The rearrangement uses TRBV5-1 and TRBJ2-2; TRBD1 might be the D (8 bases). The length of the CDR3 is 14 residues. The V end was cut by 4 bases, the J end by 7 bases, with 14 bases between. Germline V gene data show CDR1 as SGHRS and CDR2 as YFSETQ. The CDR3: CASSADREGGELFF. CDR3 DNA sequence: TGCGCCAGCAGCGCGGACAGGGAGGGCGGGGAGCTGTTTTTT.

The chain recombines TRBV7-9 with TRBJ2-1, with no clear D. The CDR3 has 13 amino acids. The germline gives CDR1 SEHNR, CDR2 FQNEAQ (reference sequence). The V end lost 2 bases, the J end lost 7 bases, and 9 bases lay between the germline ends. CDR3 loop: CASSLLVGNEQFF. CDR3 coding DNA: TGTGCCAGCAGCTTATTGGTGGGAAATGAGCAGTTCTTC. The entire variable domain, with the rest obtained from reference TRBV7-9 and TRBJ2-1, is as follows: DTGVSQNPRHKITKRGQNVTFRCDPISEHNRLYWYRQTLGQGPEFLTYFQNEAQLEKSRLLSDRFSAERPKGSFSTLEIQRTEQGDSAMYLCASSLLVGNEQFFGPGTRLTVL.

This clone was seen a handful of times. J is TRBJ1-2 and V is TRBV9; D is possibly TRBD1 (6 bases). CDR1 and CDR2 (germline): SGDLS, YYNGEE. The CDR3 loop spans 13 amino acids. V gave up 3 bases and J gave up 8 bases, with 14 bases separating them. The CDR3 region is CASSGDRFRGYTF. For the CDR3, the DNA is TGTGCCAGCAGCGGTGACAGGTTTCGGGGCTACACCTTC.

This chain connects TRBV7-2 to TRBJ2-2; D gene ambiguous. Looked up from germline, CDR1 is SGHTA and CDR2 is FQGNSA. V lost 1 base and J lost 8, with 8 bases in between. This CDR3 is 13 amino acids long. The CDR3 protein is CASSLGPVGELFF. The CDR3 DNA sequence: TGTGCCAGCAGCTTAGGCCCCGTGGGGGAGCTGTTTTTT.

V is TRBV5-4 and J is TRBJ2-2, with 7 bases lining up with TRBD1. With V trimmed by 4 bases and J by 4 bases, 10 bases remained unmatched. Per germline, CDR1 SGHNT and CDR2 YYREEE (reference sequence). The CDR3 loop spans 16 amino acids. CDR3 amino acids: CASSVRQGVSTGELFF. CDR3 coding DNA: TGTGCCAGCAGCGTTCGACAGGGTGTCAGCACCGGGGAGCTGTTTTTT.

V and J are TRBV10-3 and TRBJ2-6; D possibly corresponds to TRBD2 (5 bases). V was trimmed by 0 bases and J by 0 bases, leaving 9 bases between them. The CDR3 length is 17 residues. The germline gives CDR1 ENHRY, CDR2 SYGVKD. The CDR3 protein is CAISESSGSSGANVLTF. CDR3 sequence (DNA): TGTGCCATCAGTGAGTCGAGTGGGAGCTCTGGGGCCAACGTCCTGACTTTC.

This chain joins TRBV7-9 and TRBJ1-5; TRBD1 is a possible D gene (5 bases). Germline lookup yields CDR1 SEHNR and CDR2 FQNEAQ (reference sequence). The length of the CDR3 is 13 residues. V was pared by 3 bases and J by 6 bases, with 9 bases between. CDR3: CASSLGQGQPQHF. CDR3 coding DNA: TGTGCCAGCAGCTTGGGCCAGGGTCAGCCCCAGCATTTT.

The chain couples TRBV2 to TRBJ1-3; D gene ambiguous. V lost 6 bases and J lost 0, with 9 bases in between. Germline V lookup: CDR1 SNHLY, CDR2 FYNNEI. This CDR3 spans 14 amino acids. CDR3 amino acids: CASRRTASGNTIYF. As DNA, the CDR3 is TGTGCCAGCAGGCGGACGGCCTCTGGAAACACCATATATTTT. Looking up the rest from reference TRBV2 and TRBJ1-3 gives the full variable domain: EPEVTQTPSHQVTQMGQEVILRCVPISNHLYFYWYRQILGQKVEFLVSFYNNEISEKSEIFDDQFSVERPDGSNFTLKIRSTKLEDSAMYFCASRRTASGNTIYFGEGSWLTVV.

The rearrangement joins TRBV9 to TRBJ2-5; D call uncertain. CDR3 length: 15 residues. Germline CDR1 reads SGDLS; CDR2 reads YYNGEE. Between the trimmed V and J ends, which lost 2 bases and 2 bases, there was a span of 13 bases. The DNA of the CDR3 is TGTGCCAGCAGCGTTAGTGGTTTGGGGCAAGAGACCCAGTACTTC. Its protein product is CASSVSGLGQETQYF.

The chain uses TRBV10-3 and TRBJ2-7; possible D gene TRBD2, 5 bases. The V and J ends lost 3 bases and 2 bases respectively, with 11 bases between them. The CDR3 spans 14 residues. The germline CDR1 and CDR2 sequences are ENHRY and SYGVKD. Written as DNA, the CDR3 is TGTGCCATCAGTGATCCCGACGGGACCTACGAGCAGTACTTC. Translated, it gives CAISDPDGTYEQYF.

The gene calls are TRBV28 and TRBJ1-1, with D perhaps matching TRBD1 (6 bases). The V end was cut by 2 bases, the J end by 4 bases, with 23 bases between. The germline V gene encodes CDR1 MDHEN and CDR2 SYDVKM. The CDR3 is 18 residues long. Written as DNA, the CDR3 is TGTGCCAGCAGTTTAAACAGGGAGAAAAGGTGGGGAGCCACTGAAGCTTTCTTT. This gives the protein CASSLNREKRWGATEAFF.

In its sample, this clone was seen once. The J gene is TRBJ1-1, the V gene TRBV18; D is ambiguous. V dropped 4 bases and J dropped 4 bases, with 13 bases sitting between them. Germline assignment: CDR1 KGHSH and CDR2 LQKENI. CDR3 length: 14 amino acids. As DNA, the CDR3 is TGTGCCAGCTCACAAAGCCCAAAAACCACTGAAGCTTTCTTT. Its protein product is CASSQSPKTTEAFF.